Detailed here is one T cell receptor (beta chain). This record belongs to a study of cytomegalovirus exposure and HLA in healthy donors. The PCR made use of 60 Vbeta and 13 Jbeta primers. Libraries were prepared by immunoSEQ multiplex PCR; TCRdb keeps only in-frame clonotypes and omits some of them. The profile covers some 100,000 clones, with roughly 75% appearing a single time and roughly 13% taken by the ten largest. The TCR comes from a male donor in good health and CMV-seropositive. Sequenced input: PBMCs.

This CDR3 is CASTPGQGDHSPLHF. The CDR3 nucleotides read TGTGCCAGCACCCCAGGACAGGGGGATCATTCACCCCTCCACTTT. This chain joins TRBV25-1 and TRBJ1-6; 10 bases align to TRBD1. Trimming removed 7 bases from V and 8 bases from J; junction bases left unmatched: 8. The CDR3 sequence is 15 residues long. Per the germline V gene, CDR1 is MGHDK and CDR2 is SYGVNS.